Listed below are T cell receptor beta chains from one sample, sequenced in a study of cytomegalovirus exposure and HLA in healthy donors. Repertoires were generated with immunoSEQ multiplex PCR, while TCRdb's copy carries only in-frame clones and drops some. The sample has 100,000 to 150,000 clones, around 80% seen once. Material: PBMCs. These receptors all stem from a man aged 50 to 59 in good health and CMV-seronegative. Each CDR3 is given with its conserved first and last residue. The D gene is left open where the match is weak. Expanded clones get a size class; other rows say once, few or many, or leave the size out.

CARTHRWGGVPETQYF	TGTGCCCGCACCCACCGTTGGGGGGGGGTACCAGAGACCCAGTACTTC	TRBD2	TRBV25-1	TRBJ2-5	NA
CASSQIQGAYYEQYF	TGTGCCAGCAGCCAAATACAGGGGGCATACTACGAGCAGTACTTC	TRBD1	TRBV7-2	TRBJ2-7	NA
CASTSQGEGTGELFF	TGTGCCAGCACCTCCCAGGGGGAAGGGACCGGGGAGCTGTTTTTT	TRBD1	TRBV28	TRBJ2-2	NA
CASSLRGGGQYF	TGCGCCAGCAGCTTGAGGGGGGGCGGGCAGTACTTC	NA	TRBV5-1	TRBJ2-7	NA
CASWEGGTGGRYEQYF	TGTGCCAGCTGGGAGGGAGGGACAGGGGGGAGATACGAGCAGTACTTC	TRBD1	TRBV28	TRBJ2-7	NA
CASSLTAGSYEQYF	TGCGCCAGCAGCTTGACAGCTGGATCCTACGAGCAGTACTTC	NA	TRBV5-1	TRBJ2-7	NA
CASSLHRVTEAFF	TGTGCCAGCAGCTTGCACCGGGTCACTGAAGCTTTCTTT	NA	TRBV11-2	TRBJ1-1	NA
CASSWTVSYEQYF	TGTGCCAGCAGTTGGACAGTCTCCTACGAGCAGTACTTC	NA	TRBV6-5	TRBJ2-7	once
CASSLSGTASYNEQFF	TGTGCCAGCAGCTTGTCCGGGACAGCCTCCTACAATGAGCAGTTCTTC	TRBD1	TRBV7-2	TRBJ2-1	NA
CASSSHNMNTEAFF	TGTGCCAGCAGCTCTCACAACATGAACACTGAAGCTTTCTTT	NA	TRBV7-8	TRBJ1-1	NA
CASSGIQGQANSGNTIYF	TGTGCCAGCAGCGGCATTCAGGGGCAGGCAAACTCTGGAAACACCATATATTTT	NA	TRBV9	TRBJ1-3	NA
CASSVQGRDTGELFF	TGTGCCAGCAGCGTTCAGGGCAGGGACACCGGGGAGCTGTTTTTT	NA	TRBV9	TRBJ2-2	NA
CASRNPGTTNEKLFF	TGCGCCAGCAGAAACCCGGGAACAACTAATGAAAAACTGTTTTTT	NA	TRBV5-1	TRBJ1-4	NA
CASSLFQNTEAFF	TGTGCCAGCAGCTTGTTCCAGAACACTGAAGCTTTCTTT	NA	TRBV5-6	TRBJ1-1	NA
CASSLSGDIETSYNEQFF	TGCGCCAGCAGCTTGTCCGGGGACATAGAAACCTCCTACAATGAGCAGTTCTTC	NA	TRBV5-1	TRBJ2-1	NA
CASGFGTSGDYEQYF	TGTGCTAGTGGTTTTGGGACTAGCGGGGACTACGAGCAGTACTTC	TRBD2	TRBV12-5	TRBJ2-7	NA
CASSWFRTSGRSYEQYF	TGTGCCAGCAGCTGGTTCCGGACTAGCGGGAGAAGCTACGAGCAGTACTTC	TRBD2	TRBV7-8	TRBJ2-7	NA
CAISDGGSQETQYF	TGTGCCATCAGTGATGGGGGGTCACAAGAGACCCAGTACTTC	NA	TRBV10-3	TRBJ2-5	NA
CASSISPGGSGANVLTF	TGTGCCAGTAGTATCTCGCCAGGGGGCTCTGGGGCCAACGTCCTGACTTTC	TRBD1	TRBV19	TRBJ2-6	NA
CASSERGEGRELFF	TGTGCCAGCAGCGAAAGAGGGGAGGGGAGGGAGCTGTTTTTT	TRBD2	TRBV7-3	TRBJ2-2	once
CASSASWGRGANEQFF	TGTGCCAGCAGCGCAAGCTGGGGCAGGGGGGCCAATGAGCAGTTCTTC	NA	TRBV7-6	TRBJ2-1	NA
CASSWTSGVPRTHEQFF	TGTGCCAGCAGCTGGACTAGCGGAGTCCCCCGAACGCATGAGCAGTTCTTC	TRBD2	TRBV5-6	TRBJ2-1	NA
CASSFGTSLPEQYF	TGTGCCAGCAGTTTTGGGACTAGCCTCCCCGAGCAGTACTTC	TRBD2	TRBV27	TRBJ2-7	NA
CSVKEEPEAFF	TGCAGCGTTAAGGAGGAGCCTGAAGCTTTCTTT	NA	TRBV29-1	TRBJ1-1	NA
CASTQTGSHTEAFF	TGTGCCAGCACCCAGACAGGGAGTCACACTGAAGCTTTCTTT	TRBD1	TRBV6-5	TRBJ1-1	NA
CASSRDWSYEQYF	TGTGCCAGCAGCCGAGACTGGTCCTACGAGCAGTACTTC	NA	TRBV7-3	TRBJ2-7	NA
CASSGNSGSLYEQYF	TGTGCCAGCAGTGGTAATAGCGGGAGTCTGTACGAGCAGTACTTC	TRBD2	TRBV6-1	TRBJ2-7	few
CASSLVQGSNQPQHF	TGTGCCAGCAGTTTAGTGCAGGGGAGCAATCAGCCCCAGCATTTT	NA	TRBV28	TRBJ1-5	few
CASSVPRGGPPDTQYF	TGTGCCAGCAGCGTTCCACGGGGAGGGCCACCAGATACGCAGTATTTT	TRBD2	TRBV5-6	TRBJ2-3	NA
CAQQPRGNTEAFF	TGTGCCCAGCAGCCCCGGGGGAACACTGAAGCTTTCTTT	NA	TRBV9	TRBJ1-1	NA
CASSFRQGIYNEQFF	TGCGCCAGCAGCTTTAGACAGGGGATCTACAATGAGCAGTTCTTC	TRBD1	TRBV5-1	TRBJ2-1	NA
CASSLMTSGVSTQYF	TGTGCCAGCAGCTTAATGACTAGCGGGGTGTCGACCCAGTACTTC	TRBD2	TRBV11-1	TRBJ2-5	once
CASSPEGWTEAFF	TGTGCCAGCTCACCCGAGGGATGGACTGAAGCTTTCTTT	NA	TRBV18	TRBJ1-1	NA
CASSARDRGDYGYTF	TGCGCCAGCAGCGCCCGGGACAGGGGTGACTATGGCTACACCTTC	TRBD1	TRBV5-1	TRBJ1-2	NA
CATGLGGSTYEQYF	TGTGCCACCGGGCTGGGAGGCAGTACCTACGAGCAGTACTTC	NA	TRBV15	TRBJ2-7	NA
CASSPWTGSYEQYF	TGTGCCAGCAGCCCATGGACAGGCTCCTACGAGCAGTACTTC	TRBD1	TRBV9	TRBJ2-7	NA
CASTLHYGNQPQHF	TGTGCCAGCACCTTGCACTACGGCAATCAGCCCCAGCATTTT	NA	TRBV27	TRBJ1-5	NA
CASSPLQGGILYEQYF	TGCGCCAGCAGCCCCCTCCAGGGGGGTATTTTATACGAGCAGTACTTC	NA	TRBV5-1	TRBJ2-7	NA
CAAQGGRGLSGGEAFF	TGTGCCGCCCAGGGTGGCAGGGGCCTCTCAGGGGGTGAAGCTTTCTTT	TRBD1	TRBV28	TRBJ1-1	NA
CASSLSGEAYGYTF	TGCGCCAGCAGCTTGTCAGGGGAAGCCTATGGCTACACCTTC	NA	TRBV5-1	TRBJ1-2	NA
CASSPQPLQGEQFF	TGTGCCAGCAGCCCACAACCTCTCCAGGGTGAGCAGTTCTTC	NA	TRBV11-2	TRBJ2-1	few
CASSGRGGEYTQYF	TGTGCCAGCAGCGGACGCGGGGGTGAATATACGCAGTATTTT	TRBD2	TRBV7-2	TRBJ2-3	NA
CASSGPGQVTEQYF	TGTGCCAGCAGTGGCCCGGGACAGGTGACCGAGCAGTACTTC	TRBD1	TRBV6-5	TRBJ2-7	NA
CASSLMAGGRDQPQHF	TGTGCCAGCAGTTTAATGGCAGGGGGTAGGGATCAGCCCCAGCATTTT	TRBD1	TRBV28	TRBJ1-5	NA
CASRSTGELFF	TGTGCCAGCAGGAGTACCGGGGAGCTGTTTTTT	NA	TRBV9	TRBJ2-2	NA
CASSLARGALSYEQYF	TGTGCCAGCAGCTTAGCGCGGGGCGCACTCTCCTACGAGCAGTACTTC	NA	TRBV7-9	TRBJ2-7	NA
CASTPAGQIHLSNQPQHF	TGTGCCAGCACCCCGGCGGGACAGATACACCTTAGCAATCAGCCCCAGCATTTT	TRBD1	TRBV27	TRBJ1-5	NA
CASRTREGGNQPQHF	TGTGCCAGCAGGACCAGGGAGGGAGGCAATCAGCCCCAGCATTTT	NA	TRBV28	TRBJ1-5	NA
CASSQPPEDTDTQYF	TGCGCCAGCAGCCAGCCCCCTGAGGACACAGATACGCAGTATTTT	NA	TRBV4-3	TRBJ2-3	NA
CASSSPGQKAFF	TGTGCCAGCAGCTCTCCGGGACAAAAGGCTTTCTTT	NA	TRBV5-8	TRBJ1-1	NA
CASSLEGTTVYEQYF	TGTGCCAGCAGCTTAGAAGGGACTACGGTCTACGAGCAGTACTTC	TRBD2	TRBV11-2	TRBJ2-7	once
CASREGASNYGYTF	TGTGCCAGCAGGGAGGGGGCGAGTAACTATGGCTACACCTTC	TRBD1	TRBV6-1	TRBJ1-2	NA
CAWSQSGTSGGYTDTQYF	TGTGCCTGGAGTCAATCCGGGACTAGCGGGGGATACACAGATACGCAGTATTTT	TRBD2	TRBV30	TRBJ2-3	few
CASSLEVWGLADYEQYF	TGTGCCAGCAGCTTAGAGGTTTGGGGACTAGCGGACTACGAGCAGTACTTC	TRBD2	TRBV7-9	TRBJ2-7	once
CASSQEQGKDYGYTF	TGTGCCAGCAGCCAGGAACAGGGGAAGGACTATGGCTACACCTTC	TRBD1	TRBV4-2	TRBJ1-2	NA